Included here is one T cell receptor (beta chain) sequence, with context. Its antigen is still unknown. Base-call qualities are not available, and no considerably larger clone is one nucleotide away. The data were taken from a study of blood T cell repertoires in COVID-19 (dated by TCRdb to 2019 to 2021). General notes on the study: Collaborator samples came from the United States, Italy and Spain and covered acute and convalescent phases of COVID-19. The prospective study material was composed of cDNA or gDNA derived from T cells, B-cell-depleted T cells, or PBMCs. The dataset comprised deeply sampled blood TCRbeta repertoires from subjects exposed to, actively infected with, or recovered from COVID-19. The repertoires were made available in a free public database intended to serve as a resource for research on the immune response to SARS-CoV-2. The samples were drawn from two sources: the first 160 participants of the ongoing ImmuneRACE study, and 1,000 to 1,500 subjects contributed by 6 global collaborators. Nearly every sample came with metadata listing a de-identified subject ID, COVID-19 status, age in years and sex. Where available, HLA class I and class II types were obtained from metadata supplied by the sample provider rather than from assay-based typing. Broad study findings and their caveats: Clinical and demographic metadata were provided uncurated, with the amount varying by source and participant.

TCRbeta CDR3 regions were amplified from genomic DNA using the immunoSEQ Assay, a bias-controlled multiplex PCR. Regarding the original processing steps: The number of nucleated cells in each sample was estimated by amplification of reference gene primers within the assay. To quantify the absolute abundance of each unique TCRbeta CDR3 rearrangement, sequence reads were collapsed and filtered. For each sample, productive Simpson clonality was calculated by taking the square root of Simpson's diversity index across productive rearrangements. As stored in TCRdb, this immuneACCESS dataset retains in-frame rearrangements with V and J assigned. A fraction of the clones does not appear; measured against another copy, unresolved V genes explain less than half of the discrepancy, and the remainder lacks a known reason. D and trimming were read from the DNA, whereas the V and J calls and clone size are those reported in that table. The sample yields just over 250,000 clones; about 90% were counted once. Together, the top ten hold under 3% of the sample.

CDR1 is given as SGHVS and CDR2 as FQNEAQ, both from the germline V gene. From the cysteine up to the phenylalanine, the CDR3 has a length of 15 residues. Just the 45-base CDR3 DNA is kept, in frame starting at base 1. One collaborating source in Seattle enrolled patients while the patients were actively infected and followed the patients over time throughout the course of disease. Whole blood was collected in K2EDTA tubes by collaborating institutions according to the institutions' own protocols. For TCRbeta analysis, collaborators shipped samples as frozen whole blood, isolated PBMCs, or DNA extracted from either of those sample types.

This TCR was recovered from a person under 35 with COVID-19, enrolled during active disease. Sequences were obtained from peripheral blood. The chain employs TRBV7-8 and TRBJ2-7; TRBD1 aligns with 9 central bases. The CDR3 region: CATRRAPGQGDEQYF. The sequenced DNA is TGTGCAACCAGAAGGGCACCGGGACAGGGTGACGAGCAGTACTTC.